A single sample is the source of the 13 T cell receptor beta chains below, sequenced in a study of radiotherapy plus CTLA-4 blockade in lung cancer (dated by TCRdb to 2016 to 2019). The library was obtained by the immunoSEQ multiplex PCR assay. TCRdb obtained this table from immuneACCESS and retained in-frame rearrangements with V and J assigned. These tables miss some clones; where compared with another copy, unresolved V genes account for less than half of the shortfall, and the remainder is unexplained. The sample contains roughly 59,000 clones, around 68% of them found a single time. The ten largest make up around 8.3% of the sample. This sample comprised peripheral blood, obtained from a patient treated with radiotherapy plus ipilimumab. These TCRs come from a human donor with non-small cell lung cancer whose response to radiotherapy plus ipilimumab could not be evaluated.

The chain recombines TRBV6-1 with TRBJ1-5; 7 nucleotides align to TRBD1. This CDR3 is built from 16 residues. V lost 1 base and J lost 3; bases outside the gene matches: 6. CDR1 is MNHNS, CDR2 SASEGT, per germline. CDR3 sequence: CASSEVQGTYNQPQHF. CDR3 sequence (DNA): TGTGCCAGCAGTGAAGTACAGGGGACTTACAATCAGCCCCAGCATTTT.

This clone was seen only once. The chain combines TRBV11-2 with TRBJ1-1; D uncertain. Per the germline V gene, CDR1 is SGHAT and CDR2 is FQNNGV. This CDR3 is 15 amino acids long. V lost 0 bases, J lost 1 base, and 9 bases lay in between. For the CDR3, the DNA is TGTGCCAGCAGCTTAGATCCCGGGGAGAACACTGAAGCTTTCTTT. Protein product: CASSLDPGENTEAFF.

The DNA for the CDR3 is TGTGCCAGCAGTTTACAAGAACAGGGGGACAGCTCCTACAATGAGCAGTTCTTC. Translating gives CASSLQEQGDSSYNEQFF. The genes are TRBV27 and TRBJ2-1; TRBD1 matches 8 bases. V trimming: 2 bases; J trimming: 0 bases; junction bases outside the gene matches: 9. The CDR3 has 18 residues. Germline assignment: CDR1 MNHEY and CDR2 SMNVEV (reference sequence).

In its sample, this clone was seen a few times. This chain links TRBV28 with TRBJ2-2, with no clear D. V was clipped by 1 base and J by 1 base, with 4 bases between them. This CDR3 comprises 14 residues. Germline V gene lookup returns CDR1 MDHEN and CDR2 SYDVKM. The CDR3 is CASSLSGNTGELFF. DNA of the CDR3: TGTGCCAGCAGTTTATCCGGGAACACCGGGGAGCTGTTTTTT.

The CDR3 sequence is CASSLSPGLAGGYEQYF. CDR3 coding DNA: TGCGCCAGCAGCCTTTCCCCCGGACTAGCGGGGGGCTACGAGCAGTACTTC. This chain links TRBV4-3 with TRBJ2-7, with TRBD2 identical over 14 bases. This CDR3 is 17 amino acids long. Germline CDR1 is LGHNA and CDR2 is YSLEER. After removal of 4 bases from V and 3 bases from J, the junction contained 8 bases not matched to a gene.

V and J are TRBV4-2 and TRBJ2-7, with TRBD1 identical over 8 bases. The CDR3 has 15 residues. V lost 0 bases and J lost 7; bases outside the gene matches: 8. Per the germline V gene, CDR1 is LGHNA and CDR2 is YNFKEQ. The CDR3 is CASSQDGAGGEEQYF. CDR3 DNA: TGTGCCAGCAGCCAAGATGGGGCAGGGGGCGAGGAGCAGTACTTC.

This clone was recorded once. This rearrangement joins TRBV19 to TRBJ2-3; 8 nucleotides agree with TRBD2. V lost 2 bases and J lost 0; bases outside the gene matches: 7. CDR1 and CDR2 from the germline V gene are LNHDA and SQIVND (reference sequence). This CDR3 spans 17 amino acids. As DNA, the CDR3 is TGTGCCAGTAGTATAAGGTCCAGCGGGAGTAGCACAGATACGCAGTATTTT. Its translation: CASSIRSSGSSTDTQYF. The full variable domain, in which reference TRBV19 and TRBJ2-3 provide the parts outside the CDR3, is DGGITQSPKYLFRKEGQNVTLSCEQNLNHDAMYWYRQDPGQGLRLIYYSQIVNDFQKGDIAEGYSVSREKKESFPLTVTSAQKNPTAFYLCASSIRSSGSSTDTQYFGPGTRLTVL.

J is TRBJ1-2 and V is TRBV18; 11 nucleotides line up with TRBD1. The CDR3 extends over 14 amino acids. Germline V CDR1 and CDR2: KGHSH, LQKENI. V was clipped by 0 bases and J by 6 bases; unmatched bases: 0. DNA for the CDR3: TGTGCCAGCTCACCACCGGACAGGGGGCATGGCTACACCTTC. Translated, it gives CASSPPDRGHGYTF.

This clone was seen a handful of times. This sequence joins TRBV11-2 and TRBJ2-1; TRBD1 agrees at 8 bases. Trimming at V came to 0 bases and at J to 9 bases, leaving 16 bases not matched to a gene. Germline assignment: CDR1 SGHAT and CDR2 FQNNGV. CDR3 size: 18 residues. The CDR3 here is CASSLERDRYLFVGEQFF. The CDR3 bases are TGTGCCAGCAGCTTAGAGAGGGACAGGTACCTTTTTGTTGGTGAGCAGTTCTTC.

The chain has TRBV7-9 and TRBJ1-1; D perhaps matches TRBD1 (5 bases). The V gene lost 6 bases and the J gene lost 6 bases, with 20 bases spanning the gap. Germline V gives CDR1 SEHNR, CDR2 FQNEAQ (reference sequence). The CDR3 is made up of 15 amino acids. The CDR3 region has the DNA TGTGCCAGCAGTCGGAGGGGCAGGGAAAGCCCTGAAGCTTTCTTT. Translated, it gives CASSRRGRESPEAFF. Drawing the rest from reference TRBV7-9 and TRBJ1-1, the complete variable domain is DTGVSQNPRHKITKRGQNVTFRCDPISEHNRLYWYRQTLGQGPEFLTYFQNEAQLEKSRLLSDRFSAERPKGSFSTLEIQRTEQGDSAMYLCASSRRGRESPEAFFGQGTRLTVV.

The genes are TRBV6-6 and TRBJ2-5, with D possibly being TRBD2 (6 bases). V was pared by 4 bases and J by 5 bases, with 11 bases between. CDR3 length equals 13 residues. The germline CDR1 and CDR2 sequences are MNHNY and SVGAGI (reference sequence). CDR3 DNA sequence: TGTGCCAGCAGTTTTCGGCTAGCGGAGACCCAGTACTTC. Translated: CASSFRLAETQYF.

The CDR3 reads CASSLFYLRERRNTGELFF. The DNA of the CDR3 is TGTGCCAGCAGTTTATTCTATTTGCGGGAGCGGCGGAACACCGGGGAGCTGTTTTTT. J is TRBJ2-2 and V is TRBV28, with 7 bases that match TRBD2. This CDR3 spans 19 amino acids. CDR1 is MDHEN and CDR2 is SYDVKM in the germline V gene. With 1 base clipped from V and 1 base from J, the junction kept 12 bases outside the gene matches.

CDR3 nucleotides: TGTGCCAGCAGCTTAGTAAGGACAGGGGAGACCCAGTACTTC. Protein product: CASSLVRTGETQYF. This chain links TRBV7-6 with TRBJ2-5, with 8 bases aligning to TRBD1. There are 14 residues in the CDR3. Trimming at V came to 1 base and at J to 5 bases, leaving 3 bases not matched to a gene. Germline V lookup: CDR1 SGHVS, CDR2 FNYEAQ.